The sequence of this T cell receptor (beta chain) was determined in a study of blood T cell repertoires in COVID-19. Whole-study context: Samples taken during acute and convalescent COVID-19 were collected in the United States, Italy and Spain.

As processed by the authors: Reference gene primer amplification yielded estimated nucleated cell counts. The table came from immunoSEQ multiplex PCR; TCRdb's copy has only in-frame clones and leaves some out. V and J calls and clone size are those listed in that table; D and trimming were worked out from the DNA. Seen here are hundreds of thousands of clones, more than 70% observed once, and the top ten hold 5% to 6.5%. Seattle-derived patients entered the study during active infection and were followed longitudinally. Sequenced material: peripheral blood. The TCR was taken from a woman aged 25-40 years with COVID-19, enrolled during active disease.

The CDR3 coding sequence is TGTGCCATCAGACAAGCGCCCCGGGGGGGCGTTTACAATGAGCAGTTCTTC. It is translated as CAIRQAPRGGVYNEQFF. The genes are TRBV10-3 and TRBJ2-1; 8 bases match TRBD2. CDR1 and CDR2 (germline): ENHRY, SYGVKD. This CDR3 spans 17 amino acids. V was pared by 6 bases and J by 4 bases, with 14 bases of the junction left unmatched.